This entry lists 11 T cell receptor beta chains sequenced from one sample in a study of blood T cell repertoires in COVID-19. The table came from immunoSEQ multiplex PCR; TCRdb's copy has only in-frame clones and leaves some out. The sample records about 120,000 clones, roughly 89% being singletons. The sequencing input was peripheral blood. Source of these receptors: a human donor with acute or convalescent COVID-19. The donor label of this sample is uncertain.

The genes are TRBV11-2 and TRBJ2-7; a weak D match, TRBD2 (5 bases). There are 15 residues in the CDR3. Looked up from germline, CDR1 is SGHAT and CDR2 is FQNNGV. The ends were cut back, 0 bases at V and 7 bases at J, with 16 bases in the middle. The CDR3 DNA is TGTGCCAGCAGCTTAGAGGTCGGGGAAACGGGAGAGCAGTACTTC. Its protein product is CASSLEVGETGEQYF.

The chain recombines TRBV27 with TRBJ2-2; D is undetermined. Germline lookup yields CDR1 MNHEY and CDR2 SMNVEV (reference sequence). V gave up 11 bases and J gave up 0 bases, with 13 bases separating them. The CDR3 is made up of 14 amino acids. The CDR3 loop reads CASKRITNTGELFF. CDR3 bases: TGTGCCTCGAAGAGGATTACGAACACCGGGGAGCTGTTTTTT.

The chain joins TRBV28 to TRBJ1-5; 8 bases match TRBD1. This CDR3 has 14 residues. In germline, CDR1 is MDHEN, CDR2 SYDVKM. Trimming removed 8 bases from V and 3 bases from J; junction bases left unmatched: 6. The CDR3 sequence is CASCKGQDNQPQHF. CDR3 coding DNA: TGTGCCAGCTGTAAGGGACAGGACAATCAGCCCCAGCATTTT.

V gene TRBV27 combines with J gene TRBJ2-1; TRBD2 aligns across 16 bases. Trimming at V came to 6 bases and at J to 9 bases, leaving 8 bases not matched to a gene. The CDR3 contains 16 residues. The germline CDR1 and CDR2 sequences are MNHEY and SMNVEV (reference sequence). The CDR3 here is CASRLGTSGRVTEQFF. CDR3 coding DNA: TGTGCCAGCAGACTCGGGACTAGCGGGAGGGTAACTGAGCAGTTCTTC.

The chain employs TRBV30 and TRBJ2-2, with TRBD2 as a possible D gene (6 bases). CDR3 size: 15 residues. V was trimmed by 5 bases and J by 3 bases, leaving 16 bases between them. Germline V gene sequence: CDR1 GTSNPN, CDR2 SVGIG (reference sequence). This chain's CDR3 is CAWGDAGTHTGELFF. The DNA for the CDR3 is TGTGCCTGGGGGGATGCGGGGACCCACACCGGGGAGCTGTTTTTT.

This clone was counted only a few times. The chain uses TRBV19 and TRBJ1-1, with a possible D match to TRBD1 (5 bases). Per germline, CDR1 LNHDA and CDR2 SQIVND (reference sequence). The CDR3 contains 16 residues. V dropped 4 bases and J dropped 1 base, with 16 bases sitting between them. The CDR3 DNA is TGTGCCAGTAGTAAACGGGGGGTCGGTCCGAACACTGAAGCTTTCTTT. It yields the protein CASSKRGVGPNTEAFF. Based on the CDR3 plus reference TRBV19 and TRBJ1-1, the full variable domain is DGGITQSPKYLFRKEGQNVTLSCEQNLNHDAMYWYRQDPGQGLRLIYYSQIVNDFQKGDIAEGYSVSREKKESFPLTVTSAQKNPTAFYLCASSKRGVGPNTEAFFGQGTRLTVV.

The rearrangement joins TRBV5-6 to TRBJ2-2, with a weak D call TRBD2 (5 bases). The germline V gene encodes CDR1 SGHDT and CDR2 YYEEEE. The CDR3 runs to 16 residues. V shed 10 bases and J shed 2 bases, with 21 bases lying between them. CDR3 sequence: CACLRRGRSNTGELFF. The CDR3 nucleotides are TGTGCCTGCCTCCGCCGGGGTCGGTCAAACACCGGGGAGCTGTTTTTT.

The J gene is TRBJ1-2, the V gene TRBV18, with 9 bases identical to TRBD1. This CDR3 contains 14 residues. Looked up from germline, CDR1 is KGHSH and CDR2 is LQKENI. The V gene end was trimmed by 4 bases and the J gene end by 8 bases; junction bases not matched to a gene: 8. The CDR3 loop is CASSRGQGVEGYTF. DNA of the CDR3: TGTGCCAGCTCACGGGGACAGGGAGTCGAAGGCTACACCTTC.

The rearrangement links TRBV30 to TRBJ1-2, with D unresolved. V was cut by 6 bases and J by 4 bases, with 15 bases left in between. The CDR3 extends over 13 amino acids. Germline V CDR1 and CDR2: GTSNPN, SVGIG (reference sequence). The CDR3 DNA sequence: TGTGCCTGCCCCAGTGAAGAAAGCTATGGCTACACCTTC. As protein: CACPSEESYGYTF.

The table lists this clone with a few counts. CDR3 amino acids: CASSNGETDTQYF. The CDR3 region has the DNA TGTGCCAGCTCAAACGGGGAAACAGATACGCAGTATTTT. J is TRBJ2-3 and V is TRBV18, with D perhaps TRBD2 (5 bases). V was clipped by 5 bases and J by 3 bases, with 9 bases between them. This CDR3 is built from 13 residues. CDR1 is KGHSH, CDR2 LQKENI, per germline.

The gene calls are TRBV6-2 or TRBV6-3 and TRBJ2-1, with 11 bases lining up with TRBD1. Germline CDR1 MNHEY, CDR2 SVGEGT. This CDR3 contains 18 residues. The junction had 12 bases not matched to a gene; V was cut back by 6 bases and J by 2 bases. The CDR3 here is CASSYNEVDRGPYNEQFF. CDR3 nucleotides: TGTGCCAGCAGCTATAACGAAGTGGACAGGGGGCCCTACAATGAGCAGTTCTTC.